This is a list of T cell receptor beta chains from one sample in a study of cytomegalovirus exposure and HLA in healthy donors. Libraries were prepared by immunoSEQ multiplex PCR; TCRdb keeps only in-frame clonotypes and omits some of them. The sample consists of 100,000 to 150,000 clones, roughly two thirds of them appearing once. Material for sequencing was PBMCs. The origin of the receptors is a young man in good health and CMV-seropositive. Both conserved end residues are part of each CDR3. A D gene is named only where the DNA matches it firmly. Some rows mark clone size as missing; the rest say once, few, many or name a class of expanded clone.

abundance	v_gene	d_gene	j_gene	CDR3aa	CDR3nt
few	TRBV4-2	TRBD2	TRBJ2-3	CASRTSGSFDTQYF	TGTGCCAGTCGGACTAGCGGGAGTTTCGATACGCAGTATTTT
NA	TRBV28	NA	TRBJ2-7	CASSLSLAGVVFSYEQYF	TGTGCCAGCAGTTTATCCCTCGCGGGTGTGGTTTTCTCCTACGAGCAGTACTTC
NA	TRBV6-1	NA	TRBJ2-5	CASRPAGIRETQYF	TGTGCCAGCAGACCGGCCGGGATCCGAGAGACCCAGTACTTC
NA	TRBV7-6	NA	TRBJ1-3	CASSLTVSTGTGNTIYF	TGTGCCAGCAGCTTAACCGTTTCAACAGGGACTGGAAACACCATATATTTT
NA	TRBV2	NA	TRBJ1-5	CASRGGNSNQPQHF	TGTGCCAGCAGGGGGGGGAATAGCAATCAGCCCCAGCATTTT
NA	TRBV5-4	TRBD1	TRBJ1-4	CASSLGTDYEKLFF	TGTGCCAGCAGCCTCGGGACAGATTATGAAAAACTGTTTTTT
NA	TRBV27	NA	TRBJ2-7	CASSLGLAYEQYF	TGTGCCAGCAGTTTAGGGCTAGCGTACGAGCAGTACTTC
NA	TRBV7-2	NA	TRBJ1-1	CASSLRETEAFF	TGTGCCAGCAGCTTGCGGGAGACTGAAGCTTTCTTT
few	TRBV2	TRBD1	TRBJ2-7	CASSPPGGAFDEQYF	TGTGCCAGCAGTCCCCCAGGGGGCGCCTTTGACGAGCAGTACTTC
NA	TRBV5-1	NA	TRBJ2-5	CASSLAQTQETQYF	TGCGCCAGCAGCTTGGCGCAGACACAAGAGACCCAGTACTTC
NA	TRBV5-1	TRBD1	TRBJ1-4	CASSTGQGATNEKLFF	TGCGCCAGCAGCACAGGACAGGGGGCAACTAATGAAAAACTGTTTTTT
NA	TRBV9	TRBD2	TRBJ2-7	CASSWGLAGHEQYF	TGTGCCAGCAGTTGGGGACTAGCGGGGCACGAGCAGTACTTC
NA	TRBV7-9	TRBD2	TRBJ2-1	CASTLGLAALGDEQFF	TGTGCCAGCACCTTAGGGCTAGCGGCCCTGGGGGATGAGCAGTTCTTC
NA	TRBV6-6	NA	TRBJ1-1	CASSYSKGGENTEAFF	TGTGCCAGCAGTTACTCGAAGGGGGGGGAGAACACTGAAGCTTTCTTT
once	TRBV4-1	NA	TRBJ2-3	CASSQDLGLRRTGSNTQYF	TGCGCCAGCAGCCAAGATCTGGGACTCCGCAGAACGGGAAGCAATACGCAGTATTTT
few	TRBV11-2	TRBD1	TRBJ2-1	CASSRIQGKHNEQFF	TGTGCCAGCAGCCGAATACAGGGGAAACACAATGAGCAGTTCTTC
few	TRBV28	TRBD1	TRBJ1-2	CASNGDRGNYGYTF	TGTGCCAGCAATGGGGACAGGGGAAACTATGGCTACACCTTC
NA	TRBV5-6	TRBD2	TRBJ2-1	CASSFPSGMGDEQFF	TGTGCCAGCAGCTTTCCTAGCGGGATGGGCGATGAGCAGTTCTTC
NA	TRBV5-4	NA	TRBJ1-3	CASSFDTSGNTIYF	TGTGCCAGCAGCTTCGACACCTCTGGAAACACCATATATTTT